This TCR beta chain was observed in a study of blood T cell repertoires in COVID-19. About the research overall: From T cells, B-cell-depleted T cells, or PBMCs came the material, which was cDNA or gDNA.

Per the authors' pipeline: How many nucleated cells were present was estimated from reference gene primer amplification. The protocol was immunoSEQ multiplex PCR, while the TCRdb copy is restricted to in-frame clones and leaves out a portion. V, J and clone size are those of that table, while D and trimming were read from the DNA. The sample contains 180,000 or so clones, around 80% of which appear only once. Self-reported history from a screening survey and questionnaire set each donor's cohort. Two negative PCRs, clearance, or symptom resolution had been documented for recovered Cohort 3 donors. The ends lost 0 bases at V and 7 bases at J; junction bases unmatched: 12. This CDR3 contains 18 residues. Germline V gene lookup returns CDR1 LNHDA and CDR2 SQIVND (reference sequence).

This clonotype was obtained from a woman in her sixties or seventies who had recovered from COVID-19. Material: PBMCs or T cells enriched from blood (not recorded which). The genes are TRBV19 and TRBJ2-1; 10 bases agree with TRBD2. Here the CDR3 reads CASSIDPFSAGGRNEQFF. The CDR3 DNA reads as TGTGCCAGTAGTATAGACCCCTTTTCAGCGGGAGGGCGGAATGAGCAGTTCTTC.